This T cell receptor beta chain was identified during a study of cytomegalovirus exposure and HLA in healthy donors. CDR1 is SGHNT, CDR2 YYREEE, per germline (reference sequence). CDR3 length: 15 amino acids. V gave up 3 bases and J gave up 3 bases, with 14 bases separating them. On this clone itself: Its target is unknown.

General observations from the study: Later, an analysis found that TCR clusters from the first cohort tended to co-occur in the 120 validation repertoires. A few CMV-associated chains proved CMV antigen-specific in vitro.

Here immunoSEQ multiplex PCR was the method, and the copy in TCRdb shows in-frame clones only, minus some. The table records 120,000 to 150,000 clones, 70% to 90% of them present only once. The sequence was collected from a woman between 18 and 29 years old in good health and CMV-seropositive. What was sequenced was PBMCs. The chain joins TRBV5-4 to TRBJ2-3, with a weak D call TRBD1 (5 bases). The CDR3 DNA sequence: TGTGCCAGCAGCTCTCCCCCGAAGGGGACAGATACGCAGTATTTT. It translates to CASSSPPKGTDTQYF.